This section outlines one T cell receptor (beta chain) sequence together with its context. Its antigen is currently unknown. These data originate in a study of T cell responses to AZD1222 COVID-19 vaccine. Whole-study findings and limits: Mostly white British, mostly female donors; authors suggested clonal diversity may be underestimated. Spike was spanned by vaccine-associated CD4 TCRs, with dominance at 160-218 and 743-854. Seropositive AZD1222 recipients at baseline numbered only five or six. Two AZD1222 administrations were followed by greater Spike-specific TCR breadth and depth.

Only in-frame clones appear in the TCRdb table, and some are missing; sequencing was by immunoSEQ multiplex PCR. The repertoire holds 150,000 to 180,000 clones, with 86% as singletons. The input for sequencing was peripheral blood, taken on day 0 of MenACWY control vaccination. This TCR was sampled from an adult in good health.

CDR3 protein: CASSQEITGGNQPQHF. The CDR3 DNA reads as TGCGCCAGCAGCCAAGAGATTACAGGTGGTAATCAGCCCCAGCATTTT. The V and J genes are TRBV4-1 and TRBJ1-5; weak D call: TRBD1 (5 bases). Deletions cut 0 bases from V and 4 bases from J, with 13 bases between. CDR1 MGHRA and CDR2 YSYEKL come from the germline V gene. This CDR3 is 16 amino acids long.